These 27 T cell receptor beta chains were all obtained from the same sample, sequenced in a study of response to subunit inactivated influenza vaccine. Using its own MiXCR run on the RT-PCR reads, TCRdb lists one record per CDR3 protein. The sample has hundreds of thousands of distinct CDR3 sequences; around 10% are singletons. These data were also reused for a study on T cells expressing NK-cell markers. As reported in that work: cDNA encoding TCR beta was synthesized via 5'RACE template switching incorporating UMIs.

Here the sequenced sample was PBMCs from blood, taken on the day of vaccination. The receptors shown here come from a man aged 45-60 years who received an inactivated influenza vaccine.

The chain combines TRBV10-3 with TRBJ2-1; 8 positions agree with TRBD1. V shed 6 bases and J 6 bases; nucleotides not matched to a gene: 7. Germline lookup yields CDR1 ENHRY and CDR2 SYGVKD. CDR3 length: 14 amino acids. The CDR3 protein is CAIRTDRGPNEQFF. Here the CDR3 DNA reads TGTGCCATCAGGACCGACAGGGGCCCCAATGAGCAGTTCTTC.

This chain connects TRBV10-3 to TRBJ2-7; 8 bases map to TRBD1. This CDR3 contains 14 residues. In germline, CDR1 is ENHRY, CDR2 SYGVKD. V was clipped by 6 bases and J by 2 bases; unmatched bases: 6. The CDR3, as DNA: TGTGCCATCAGGACGGGACAGGATACCTACGAGCAGTACTTC. It translates to CAIRTGQDTYEQYF.

The DNA for the CDR3 is TGTGCCAGCAGCCCCATAAACACCGGGGAGCTGTTTTTT. It is translated as CASSPINTGELFF. This chain connects TRBV3-1 to TRBJ2-2, with unresolved D. Trimming removed 4 bases from V and 2 bases from J, with 5 bases in between. The CDR3 totals 13 residues. Looked up from germline, CDR1 is LGHDT and CDR2 is YNNKEL (reference sequence).

This chain links TRBV6-2 or TRBV6-3 with TRBJ2-7, with D possibly being TRBD1 (6 bases). The CDR3 is made up of 14 amino acids. Trimming pared 0 bases from V and 6 bases from J, leaving 12 bases between. From germline, CDR1 is MNHEY and CDR2 SVGEGT. The CDR3 is CASSYSGTKGEQYF. CDR3 coding DNA: TGTGCCAGCAGTTACTCCGGGACAAAAGGCGAGCAGTACTTC.

Comment on this clonotype: The junction differs from germline at one of its ends, possibly a read error. The chain has TRBV29-1 and TRBJ2-7, with 10 bases fitting TRBD1. CDR3 length equals 14 residues. Germline lookup yields CDR1 SQVTM and CDR2 ANQGSEA. The CDR3 spells CSVEGTGASYEQYF. CDR3 in DNA: TGCAGCGTAGAAGGGACAGGGGCTTCCTACGAGCAGTACTTC.

The sample holds a few counts of this clonotype. The CDR3 bases are TGTGCCAGCAGTCCGCAATCCCCGGCCGGGGAGCTGTTTTTT. It yields the protein CASSPQSPAGELFF. The genes are TRBV12-3 or TRBV12-4 and TRBJ2-2; D call uncertain. The CDR3 length is 14 residues. Trimming removed 5 bases at V and 6 bases at J, with 13 bases between.

This clonotype was recorded a few times. This chain connects TRBV29-1 to TRBJ2-5, with D hard to call. This CDR3 comprises 11 residues. The ends were cut back, 6 bases at V and 5 bases at J, with 10 bases in the middle. Germline V lookup: CDR1 SQVTM, CDR2 ANQGSEA. The CDR3 spells CSVSQAETQYF. CDR3 sequence (DNA): TGCAGCGTCTCCCAGGCGGAGACCCAGTACTTC.

This clonotype was found a few times. This chain uses TRBV19 with TRBJ2-7; 14 bases align to TRBD2. Trimming took 2 bases from V and 2 from J; bases not matched to a gene: 14. CDR3 length: 20 amino acids. The germline V gene encodes CDR1 LNHDA and CDR2 SQIVND (reference sequence). CDR3 nucleotides: TGTGCCAGTAGTATAACCGGACTAGCGGGAGGCCTCGCTGGGGCCTACGAGCAGTACTTC. It yields the protein CASSITGLAGGLAGAYEQYF.

V is TRBV19 and J is TRBJ2-5; no reliable D call. V lost 4 bases to trimming and J lost 4 bases, with 10 bases between them. The germline CDR1 and CDR2 sequences are LNHDA and SQIVND (reference sequence). This CDR3 comprises 13 residues. The CDR3 here is CASSKAHGETQYF. DNA for the CDR3: TGTGCCAGTAGTAAGGCCCACGGAGAGACCCAGTACTTC.

This clonotype was counted only a few times. The chain carries TRBV18 and TRBJ2-3, with 8 bases identical to TRBD2. V was pared by 3 bases and J by 1 base, with 15 bases of the junction left unmatched. Germline V lookup: CDR1 KGHSH, CDR2 LQKENI. The CDR3 extends over 19 amino acids. The CDR3: CASSPRLRSLGGGTDTQYF. In nucleotides, the CDR3 is TGTGCCAGCTCACCCCGATTACGATCCCTCGGGGGGGGCACAGATACGCAGTATTTT. Based on the CDR3 plus reference TRBV18 and TRBJ2-3, the full variable domain is NAGVMQNPRHLVRRRGQEARLRCSPMKGHSHVYWYRQLPEEGLKFMVYLQKENIIDESGMPKERFSAEFPKEGPSILRIQQVVRGDSAAYFCASSPRLRSLGGGTDTQYFGPGTRLTVL.

This clonotype was detected many times. The CDR3 bases are TGCAGTGCTAGAGATTTAGGGAATACAGATACGCAGTATTTT. This translates into CSARDLGNTDTQYF. This chain uses TRBV20-1 with TRBJ2-3; D not resolved. Deletions cut 0 bases from V and 3 bases from J, with 10 bases between. Germline CDR1 DFQATT, CDR2 SNEGSKA (reference sequence). This CDR3 has 14 residues.

There are a few counts of this clonotype. This chain uses TRBV28 with TRBJ2-2; the D is unclear. In germline, CDR1 is MDHEN, CDR2 SYDVKM. This CDR3 comprises 13 residues. V shed 7 bases and J shed 1 base, with 7 bases lying between them. The CDR3 loop reads CASKVKNTGELFF. The CDR3 bases are TGTGCCAGCAAGGTCAAGAACACCGGGGAGCTGTTTTTT. Full variable domain (missing parts from reference TRBV28 and TRBJ2-2): DVKVTQSSRYLVKRTGEKVFLECVQDMDHENMFWYRQDPGLGLRLIYFSYDVKMKEKGDIPEGYSVSREKKERFSLILESASTNQTSMYLCASKVKNTGELFFGEGSRLTVL.

The chain is built from TRBV7-2 and TRBJ2-7; D might be TRBD2 (5 bases). Trimming stripped 6 bases from V and 5 bases from J, with 11 bases between. The germline V gene has CDR1 SGHTA and CDR2 FQGNSA. This CDR3 comprises 12 residues. CDR3 in amino acids: CASSSAQNEQYF. CDR3 DNA: TGTGCCAGCAGTAGCGCACAGAACGAGCAGTACTTC.

V and J are TRBV4-3 and TRBJ2-7; possible D gene TRBD2, 5 bases. From germline, CDR1 is LGHNA and CDR2 YSLEER. The CDR3 consists of 16 residues. V lost 0 bases, J lost 6 bases, and 18 bases lay in between. Written as DNA, the CDR3 is TGCGCCAGCAGCCAAGATCCAACTAGTCATTTTAGCGAGCAGTACTTC. Amino acid sequence: CASSQDPTSHFSEQYF.

The rearrangement links TRBV29-1 to TRBJ2-1; 14 bases are a match to TRBD2. This CDR3 is built from 13 residues. CDR1 and CDR2 (germline): SQVTM, ANQGSEA. Trimming cost V 7 bases and J 6 bases; bases outside gene matches: 2. The CDR3, as DNA: TGCAGCGGTGGACTAGCGGGAGGCAATGAGCAGTTCTTC. Encoded protein: CSGGLAGGNEQFF.

This clonotype occurred a few times. The gene calls are TRBV28 and TRBJ1-5; 7 bases are shared with TRBD1. Trimming cost V 2 bases and J 4 bases; bases outside gene matches: 5. The CDR3 length is 15 residues. Germline CDR1 reads MDHEN; CDR2 reads SYDVKM. CDR3 residues: CASSLKGARNQPQHF. Here the CDR3 DNA reads TGTGCCAGCAGTTTAAAGGGGGCCCGGAATCAGCCCCAGCATTTT. The whole variable domain, remainder taken from reference TRBV28 and TRBJ1-5, is DVKVTQSSRYLVKRTGEKVFLECVQDMDHENMFWYRQDPGLGLRLIYFSYDVKMKEKGDIPEGYSVSREKKERFSLILESASTNQTSMYLCASSLKGARNQPQHFGDGTRLSIL.

At least ten counts were recorded for this clonotype. The V gene is TRBV15, the J gene TRBJ2-5; the D gene is possibly TRBD2 (5 bases). The germline V gene encodes CDR1 LNHNV and CDR2 YYDKDF (reference sequence). With 2 bases removed from V and 6 bases from J, the gap between germline ends came to 10 bases. The CDR3 totals 13 residues. CDR3 sequence: CATSRYTRKTQYF. In nucleotides, the CDR3 is TGTGCCACCAGCAGATACACTAGGAAGACCCAGTACTTC. The complete variable domain, with remaining parts taken from reference TRBV15 and TRBJ2-5, reads DAMVIQNPRYQVTQFGKPVTLSCSQTLNHNVMYWYQQKSSQAPKLLFHYYDKDFNNEADTPDNFQSRRPNTSFCFLDIRSPGLGDTAMYLCATSRYTRKTQYFGPGTRLLVL.

The gene calls are TRBV27 and TRBJ2-3, with D maybe TRBD2 (5 bases). Germline V gene data show CDR1 as MNHEY and CDR2 as SMNVEV (reference sequence). V lost 6 bases, J lost 6 bases, and 22 bases lay in between. The CDR3 length is 16 residues. CDR3 sequence (DNA): TGTGCCAGCAGCCGAACTAGTGCTACTTGGCGCGATACGCAGTATTTT. Translation: CASSRTSATWRDTQYF.

V and J are TRBV21-1 and TRBJ2-1; the table assigns TRBD2, which was not confirmed against the DNA. TRBV21-1 is annotated as a pseudogene. CDR3 length equals 15 residues. CDR3 loop: CASRLCLGGVNEQFF. The CDR3 coding sequence is TGTGCCAGCAGACTGTGCTTAGGCGGGGTCAATGAGCAGTTCTTC.

This clonotype was found a few times. This sequence joins TRBV28 and TRBJ1-1, with D hard to call. Between the trimmed V and J ends, which lost 3 bases and 5 bases, there was a span of 7 bases. This CDR3 has 12 residues. Germline CDR1 reads MDHEN; CDR2 reads SYDVKM. CDR3 sequence reads: CASSFKSTEAFF. CDR3 coding DNA: TGTGCCAGCAGTTTTAAATCAACTGAAGCTTTCTTT.

This clonotype was counted a few times. The J gene is TRBJ2-1, the V gene TRBV12-3 or TRBV12-4; D might be TRBD1 (5 bases). The CDR3 spans 13 residues. The ends were cut back, 3 bases at V and 6 bases at J, with 9 bases in the middle. DNA for the CDR3: TGTGCCAGCAGTTTGCAGGGCGTCAATGAGCAGTTCTTC. Translating gives CASSLQGVNEQFF.

In its sample, this clonotype was seen many times. The chain carries TRBV28 and TRBJ2-1; no clear D. Trimming removed 3 bases from V and 8 bases from J, with 14 bases in between. The germline V gene has CDR1 MDHEN and CDR2 SYDVKM. This CDR3 has 14 residues. In DNA, the CDR3 is TGTGCCAGCAGTTTGAGCCAGCTGGGTCATGAGCAGTTCTTC. Protein product: CASSLSQLGHEQFF.

This clonotype was seen many times. This rearrangement joins TRBV29-1 to TRBJ2-2; D uncertain. This CDR3 region has 13 residues. Trimming stripped 7 bases from V and 0 bases from J, with 9 bases between. Germline CDR1 is SQVTM and CDR2 is ANQGSEA. The CDR3 DNA sequence: TGCAGCGCGATGGAAGCGAACACCGGGGAGCTGTTTTTT. Its translation: CSAMEANTGELFF.

This chain links TRBV4-3 with TRBJ2-7; 7 positions match TRBD2. CDR3 length: 15 amino acids. After removal of 0 bases from V and 3 bases from J, the junction contained 5 bases not matched to a gene. CDR1 LGHNA and CDR2 YSLEER come from the germline V gene. In nucleotides, the CDR3 is TGCGCCAGCAGCCAAGATCTGCGCGGGAGCTACGAGCAGTACTTC. As protein: CASSQDLRGSYEQYF.

The chain couples TRBV12-3 or TRBV12-4 to TRBJ2-7; no reliable D call. Trimming took off 3 bases at V and 9 bases at J, with 9 bases between the two ends. The CDR3 totals 11 residues. Here the CDR3 DNA reads TGTGCCAGCAGTTTTCGTGGAGTGCAGTACTTC. Translation: CASSFRGVQYF.

The CDR3 bases are TGCGCCAGCAGCACGAGGGCGGGAGACCTCCAAGAGACCCAGTACTTC. Translated: CASSTRAGDLQETQYF. V gene TRBV5-1 combines with J gene TRBJ2-5; 7 bases map to TRBD2. Germline CDR1 is SGHRS and CDR2 is YFSETQ. There are 16 residues in the CDR3. V shed 4 bases and J 1 base; nucleotides not matched to a gene: 10.

This clonotype was picked up many times. The chain joins TRBV7-2 to TRBJ2-2; D gene uncertain. The V gene lost 1 base and the J gene lost 2 bases, with 11 bases spanning the gap. Germline loops: CDR1 SGHTA, CDR2 FQGNSA. The CDR3 loop spans 16 amino acids. CDR3 residues: CASSLGWLVNTGELFF. CDR3 nucleotides: TGTGCCAGCAGCTTAGGGTGGCTAGTTAACACCGGGGAGCTGTTTTTT.